This TCR beta chain came from a study of CD4 T cells in relation to SARS-CoV-2 and coronaviruses. Turning to the study itself: ViraFEST: approximately 10-day antigen culture of PBMCs, then TCR beta CDR3 sequencing. Overall study findings and caveats: The cross-reactivity analysis covered only spike protein, not other viral proteins. The assay detects memory recall responses, not culture-primed primary responses.

Cryopreserved PBMCs were CD4-enriched, then split into naive and memory cells. This CDR3 is built from 17 residues. The germline gives CDR1 SGHNT, CDR2 YENEEA. V was clipped by 5 bases and J by 4 bases; unmatched bases: 16. Assay used: immunoSEQ multiplex PCR; TCRdb lists only in-frame clones, some missing. The table records some 44,000 clones, approximately 80% of them present only once. As concerns this clone: The antigen is not known.

The sequenced material came from naive CD4+ T cells from PBMCs, cultured in vitro. Subset reported: naive CD4+ T cells isolated by negative enrichment. This rearrangement joins TRBV11-3 to TRBJ1-1, with 7 bases fitting TRBD1. The source is an adult with COVID-19. CDR3 in amino acids: CASSPRPGGSPSTEAFF. CDR3 DNA: TGTGCCAGCAGCCCGAGGCCAGGGGGGTCACCGAGCACTGAAGCTTTCTTT.